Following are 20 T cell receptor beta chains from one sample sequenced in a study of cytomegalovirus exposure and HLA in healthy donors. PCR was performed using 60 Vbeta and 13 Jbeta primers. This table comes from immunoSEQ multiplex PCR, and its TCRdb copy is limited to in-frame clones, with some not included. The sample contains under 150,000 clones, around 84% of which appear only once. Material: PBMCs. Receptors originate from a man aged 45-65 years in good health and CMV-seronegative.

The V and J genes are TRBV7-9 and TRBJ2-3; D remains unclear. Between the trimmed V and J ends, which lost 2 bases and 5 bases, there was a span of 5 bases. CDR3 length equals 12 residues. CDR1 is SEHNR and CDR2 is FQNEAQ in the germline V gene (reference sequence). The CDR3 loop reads CASSLLVDTQYF. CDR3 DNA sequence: TGTGCCAGCAGCTTACTTGTAGATACGCAGTATTTT.

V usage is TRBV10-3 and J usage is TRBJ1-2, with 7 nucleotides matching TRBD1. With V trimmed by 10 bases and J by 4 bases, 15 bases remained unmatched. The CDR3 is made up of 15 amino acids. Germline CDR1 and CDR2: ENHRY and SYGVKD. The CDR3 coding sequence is TGTGCCACCCCAAACAGGGGCGAAGAAGTCTATGGCTACACCTTC. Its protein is CATPNRGEEVYGYTF.

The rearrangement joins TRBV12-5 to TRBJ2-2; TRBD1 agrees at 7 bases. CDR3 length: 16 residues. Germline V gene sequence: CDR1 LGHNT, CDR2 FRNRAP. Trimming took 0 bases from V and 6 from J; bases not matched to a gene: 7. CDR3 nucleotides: TGTGCTAGTGGTTTGGTACGACAGGGTTATGCCGGGGAGCTGTTTTTT. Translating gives CASGLVRQGYAGELFF.

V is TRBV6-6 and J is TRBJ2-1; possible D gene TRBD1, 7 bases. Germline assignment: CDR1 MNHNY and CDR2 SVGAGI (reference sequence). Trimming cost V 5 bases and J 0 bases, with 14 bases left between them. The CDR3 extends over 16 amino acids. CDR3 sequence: CASSGGQTSSYNEQFF. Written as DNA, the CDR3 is TGTGCCAGCAGTGGGGGACAGACTAGCTCCTACAATGAGCAGTTCTTC.

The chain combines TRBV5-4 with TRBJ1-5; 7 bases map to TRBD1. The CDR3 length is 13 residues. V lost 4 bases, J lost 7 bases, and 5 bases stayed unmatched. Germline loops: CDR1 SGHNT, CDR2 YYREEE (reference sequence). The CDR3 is CASSTDRDQPQHF. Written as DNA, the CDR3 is TGTGCCAGCAGCACCGACAGGGACCAGCCCCAGCATTTT.

CDR3 coding DNA: TGTGCCAGCAGCCTTCGACAGCTATCCTACAATGAGCAGTTCTTC. It codes for CASSLRQLSYNEQFF. The rearrangement joins TRBV14 to TRBJ2-1; D might be TRBD1 (5 bases). Germline V lookup: CDR1 SGHDN, CDR2 FVKESK. Trimming shortened V by 4 bases and J by 1 base, and 11 bases separated the two germline ends. This CDR3 region has 15 residues.

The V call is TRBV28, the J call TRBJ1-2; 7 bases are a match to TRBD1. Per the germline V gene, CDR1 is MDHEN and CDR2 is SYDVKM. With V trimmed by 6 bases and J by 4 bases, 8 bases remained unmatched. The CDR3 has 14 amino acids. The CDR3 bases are TGTGCCAGCAGCCCAGGGGGGAGAAGCTATGGCTACACCTTC. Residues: CASSPGGRSYGYTF.

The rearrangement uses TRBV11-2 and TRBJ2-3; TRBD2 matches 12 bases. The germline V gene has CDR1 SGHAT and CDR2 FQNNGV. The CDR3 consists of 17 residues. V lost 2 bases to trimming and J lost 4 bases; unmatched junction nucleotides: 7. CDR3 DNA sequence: TGTGCCAGCAGCTTATTGCAGACTAGCGGGAGTCCAGATACGCAGTATTTT. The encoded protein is CASSLLQTSGSPDTQYF.

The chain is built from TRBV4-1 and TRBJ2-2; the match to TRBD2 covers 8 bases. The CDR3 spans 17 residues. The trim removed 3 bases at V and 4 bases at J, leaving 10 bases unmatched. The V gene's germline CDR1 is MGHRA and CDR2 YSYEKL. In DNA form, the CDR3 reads TGCGCCAGCAGCCACCTCCCGACGGGGGGGGTCACCGGGGAGCTGTTTTTT. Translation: CASSHLPTGGVTGELFF.

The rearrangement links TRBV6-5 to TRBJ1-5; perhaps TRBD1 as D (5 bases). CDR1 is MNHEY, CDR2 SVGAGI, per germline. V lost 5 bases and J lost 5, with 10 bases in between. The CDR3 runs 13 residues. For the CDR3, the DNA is TGTGCCAGCAGTCCCCTGACAGATCAGCCCCAGCATTTT. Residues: CASSPLTDQPQHF.

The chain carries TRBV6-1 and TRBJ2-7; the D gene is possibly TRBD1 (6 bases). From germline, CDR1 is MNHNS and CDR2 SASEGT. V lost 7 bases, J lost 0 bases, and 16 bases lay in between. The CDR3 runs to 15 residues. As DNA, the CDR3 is TGTGCCAGCACCGGACAGTTCCTTTTCTCCTACGAGCAGTACTTC. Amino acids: CASTGQFLFSYEQYF.

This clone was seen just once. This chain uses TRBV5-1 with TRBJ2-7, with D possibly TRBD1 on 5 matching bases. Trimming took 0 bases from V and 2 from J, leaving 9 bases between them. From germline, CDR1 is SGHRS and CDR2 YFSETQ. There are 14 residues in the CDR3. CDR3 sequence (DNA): TGCGCCAGCAGCTTGGAAGTGGGGCCCTACGAGCAGTACTTC. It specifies CASSLEVGPYEQYF.

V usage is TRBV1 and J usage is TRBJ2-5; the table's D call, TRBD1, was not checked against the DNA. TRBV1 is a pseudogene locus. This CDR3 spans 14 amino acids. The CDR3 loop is CTSSRTTHRETQYF. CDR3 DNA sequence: TGCACCAGCAGCCGGACAACACACCGGGAGACCCAGTACTTC.

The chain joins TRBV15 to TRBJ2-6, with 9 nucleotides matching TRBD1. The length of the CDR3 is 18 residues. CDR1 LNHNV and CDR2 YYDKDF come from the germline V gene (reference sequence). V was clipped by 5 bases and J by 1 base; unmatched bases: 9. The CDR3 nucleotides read TGTGCCACCAGCGGGGGGACAGGGAAGTATTCTGGGGCCAACGTCCTGACTTTC. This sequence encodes CATSGGTGKYSGANVLTF.

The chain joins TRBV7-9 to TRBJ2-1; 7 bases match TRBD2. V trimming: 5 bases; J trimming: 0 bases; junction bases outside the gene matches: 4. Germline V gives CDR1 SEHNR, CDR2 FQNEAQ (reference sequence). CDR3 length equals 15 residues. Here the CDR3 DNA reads TGTGCCAGCAGCCAAGGGGACTACTCCTACAATGAGCAGTTCTTC. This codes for CASSQGDYSYNEQFF.

CDR3: CASSRGGDYGYTF. Here the CDR3 DNA reads TGTGCCAGCAGTAGAGGGGGGGACTATGGCTACACCTTC. The chain is built from TRBV13 and TRBJ1-2; weak D call: TRBD1 (6 bases). CDR1 and CDR2 from the germline V gene are PRHDT and FYEKMQ (reference sequence). Trimming stripped 6 bases from V and 3 bases from J, with 11 bases between. There are 13 residues in the CDR3.

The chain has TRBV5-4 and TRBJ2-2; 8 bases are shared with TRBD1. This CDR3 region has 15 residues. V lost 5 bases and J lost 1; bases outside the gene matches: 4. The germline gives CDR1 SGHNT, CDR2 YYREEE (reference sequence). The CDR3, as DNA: TGTGCCAGCAGAACGACAGGGGAGAACACCGGGGAGCTGTTTTTT. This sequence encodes CASRTTGENTGELFF.

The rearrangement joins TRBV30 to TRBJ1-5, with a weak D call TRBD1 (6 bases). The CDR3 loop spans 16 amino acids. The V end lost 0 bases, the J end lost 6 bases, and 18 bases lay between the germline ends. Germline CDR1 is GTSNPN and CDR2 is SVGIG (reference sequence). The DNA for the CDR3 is TGTGCCTGGAGTGTGGGGGAACAGGGTTCTATTCAGCCCCAGCATTTT. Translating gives CAWSVGEQGSIQPQHF.

CDR3 region: CASSERSWNTEAFF. The CDR3 coding sequence is TGTGCCAGCAGTGAGAGGTCATGGAACACTGAAGCTTTCTTT. The chain combines TRBV6-1 with TRBJ1-1, with D uncertain. Germline loops: CDR1 MNHNS, CDR2 SASEGT. This CDR3 contains 14 residues. V gave up 3 bases and J gave up 1 base, with 9 bases separating them.

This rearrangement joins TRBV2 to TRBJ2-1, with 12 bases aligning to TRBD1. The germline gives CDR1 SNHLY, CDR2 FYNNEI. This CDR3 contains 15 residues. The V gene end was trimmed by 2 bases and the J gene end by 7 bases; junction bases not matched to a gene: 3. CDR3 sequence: CASSEWGQGANEQFF. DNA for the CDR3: TGTGCCAGCAGTGAATGGGGACAGGGGGCTAATGAGCAGTTCTTC. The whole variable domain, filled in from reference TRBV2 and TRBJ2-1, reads EPEVTQTPSHQVTQMGQEVILRCVPISNHLYFYWYRQILGQKVEFLVSFYNNEISEKSEIFDDQFSVERPDGSNFTLKIRSTKLEDSAMYFCASSEWGQGANEQFFGPGTRLTVL.